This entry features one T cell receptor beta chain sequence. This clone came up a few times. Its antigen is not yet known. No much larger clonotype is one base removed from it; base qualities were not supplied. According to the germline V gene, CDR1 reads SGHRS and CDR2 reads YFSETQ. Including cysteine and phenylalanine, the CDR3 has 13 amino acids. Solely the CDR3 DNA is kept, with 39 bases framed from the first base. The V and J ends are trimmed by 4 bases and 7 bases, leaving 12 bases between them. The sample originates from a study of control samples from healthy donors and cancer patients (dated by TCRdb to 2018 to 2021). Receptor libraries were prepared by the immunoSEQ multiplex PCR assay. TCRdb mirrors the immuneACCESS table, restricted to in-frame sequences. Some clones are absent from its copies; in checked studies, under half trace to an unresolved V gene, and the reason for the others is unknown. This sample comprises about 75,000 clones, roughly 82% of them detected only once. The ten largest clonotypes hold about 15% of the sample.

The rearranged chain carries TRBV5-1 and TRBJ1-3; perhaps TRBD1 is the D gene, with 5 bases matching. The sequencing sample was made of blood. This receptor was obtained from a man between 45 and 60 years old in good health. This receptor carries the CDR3 CASSPEKGNTIYF. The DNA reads TGCGCCAGCAGCCCCGAAAAGGGGAACACCATATATTTT.